This entry features one TCR beta chain sequence. Its antigen is as yet unknown. The source of the sample is a study of CD8+ T cells in alopecia areata. Described treatment: oral pan-JAK inhibitor, 5-10 mg twice daily. It was from alopecia areata patients that lesional scalp punch biopsies and peripheral blood were collected. This CDR3 comprises 16 residues. V was cut by 0 bases and J by 2 bases, with 9 bases left in between. Germline lookup yields CDR1 SGHDT and CDR2 YYEEEE. It was cDNA, reverse transcribed from extracted RNA, that served as the sequencing template. Sequencing used immunoSEQ multiplex PCR; TCRdb keeps in-frame clones, though not all of them. This sample has tens of thousands of clones, with around 46% found just once. General study points: Significant decreases in scalp clonality and expanded CD8+ clones followed tofacitinib treatment. Scalp samples also yield sequences from resident alphabeta T cells of normal skin.

The receptor's source is a human donor with alopecia areata. The sample consisted of CD8+ T cells sorted from blood, taken between weeks 36 and 40, from a patient treated with tofacitinib. This chain connects TRBV5-6 to TRBJ2-6; a weak D match, TRBD1 (6 bases). DNA for the CDR3: TGTGCCAGCAGCTTGGCTGGGGGCGCTGGGGCCAACGTCCTGACTTTC. Protein sequence: CASSLAGGAGANVLTF.